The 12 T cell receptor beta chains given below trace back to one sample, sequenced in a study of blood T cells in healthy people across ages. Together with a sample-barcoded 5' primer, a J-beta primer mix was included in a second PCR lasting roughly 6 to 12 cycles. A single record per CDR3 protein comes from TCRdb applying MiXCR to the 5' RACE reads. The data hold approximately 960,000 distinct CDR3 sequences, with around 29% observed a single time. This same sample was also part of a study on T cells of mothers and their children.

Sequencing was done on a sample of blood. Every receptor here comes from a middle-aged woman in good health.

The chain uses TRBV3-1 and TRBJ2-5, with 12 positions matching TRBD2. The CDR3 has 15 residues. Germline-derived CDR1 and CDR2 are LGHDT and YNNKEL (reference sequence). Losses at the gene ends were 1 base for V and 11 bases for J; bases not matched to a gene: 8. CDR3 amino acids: CASSQVASGGAEQYF. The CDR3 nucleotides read TGTGCCAGCAGCCAAGTGGCTAGCGGGGGGGCGGAGCAGTACTTC.

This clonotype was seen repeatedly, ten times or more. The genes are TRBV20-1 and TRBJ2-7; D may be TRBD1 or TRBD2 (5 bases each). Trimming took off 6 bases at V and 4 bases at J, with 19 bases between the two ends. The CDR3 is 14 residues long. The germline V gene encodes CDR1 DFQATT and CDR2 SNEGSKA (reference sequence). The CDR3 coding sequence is TGCAGTGCCGCAGAGGGGAATAGCGCTTACGAGCAGTACTTC. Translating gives CSAAEGNSAYEQYF.

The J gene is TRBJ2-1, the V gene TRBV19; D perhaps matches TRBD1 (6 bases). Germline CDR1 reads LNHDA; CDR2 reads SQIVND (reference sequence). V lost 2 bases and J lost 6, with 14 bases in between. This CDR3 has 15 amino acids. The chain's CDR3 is CASSISDRPSNEQFF. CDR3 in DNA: TGTGCCAGTAGTATATCCGACAGGCCAAGCAATGAGCAGTTCTTC.

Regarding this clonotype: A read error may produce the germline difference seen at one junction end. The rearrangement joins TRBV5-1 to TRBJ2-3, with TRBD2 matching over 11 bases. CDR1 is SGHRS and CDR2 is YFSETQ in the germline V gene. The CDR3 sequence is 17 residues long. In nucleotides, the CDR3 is TGCGCCAGCGGCTTGGTAACCGGGACTAGCGGATTCGATACGCAGTATTTT. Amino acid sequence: CASGLVTGTSGFDTQYF.

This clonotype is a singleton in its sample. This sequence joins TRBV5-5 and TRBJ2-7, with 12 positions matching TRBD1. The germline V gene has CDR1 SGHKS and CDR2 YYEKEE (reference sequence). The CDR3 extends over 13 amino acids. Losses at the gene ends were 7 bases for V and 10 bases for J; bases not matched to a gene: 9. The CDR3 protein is CASGTGGGEAQYF. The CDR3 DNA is TGTGCCAGCGGGACAGGGGGCGGGGAGGCCCAGTACTTC.

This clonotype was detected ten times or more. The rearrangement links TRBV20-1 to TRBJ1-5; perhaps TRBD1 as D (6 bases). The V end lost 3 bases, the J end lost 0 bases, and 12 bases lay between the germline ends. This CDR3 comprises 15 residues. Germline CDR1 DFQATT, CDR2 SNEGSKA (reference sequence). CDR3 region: CSARRGHLSNQPQHF. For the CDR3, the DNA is TGCAGTGCTAGGCGGGGACACCTTAGCAATCAGCCCCAGCATTTT.

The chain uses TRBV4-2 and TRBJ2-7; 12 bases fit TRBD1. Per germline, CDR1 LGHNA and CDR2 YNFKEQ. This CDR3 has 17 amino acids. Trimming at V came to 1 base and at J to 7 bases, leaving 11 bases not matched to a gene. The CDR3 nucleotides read TGTGCCAGCAGCCAAGGATGGGGGACAGGGGGCGACGGTGAGCAGTACTTC. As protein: CASSQGWGTGGDGEQYF.

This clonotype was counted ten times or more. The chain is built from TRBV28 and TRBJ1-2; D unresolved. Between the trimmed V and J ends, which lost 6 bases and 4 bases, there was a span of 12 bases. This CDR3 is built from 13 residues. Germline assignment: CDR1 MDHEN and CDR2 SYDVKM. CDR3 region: CASSPRRAYGYTF. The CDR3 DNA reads TGTGCCAGCAGCCCGCGGAGGGCCTATGGCTACACCTTC.

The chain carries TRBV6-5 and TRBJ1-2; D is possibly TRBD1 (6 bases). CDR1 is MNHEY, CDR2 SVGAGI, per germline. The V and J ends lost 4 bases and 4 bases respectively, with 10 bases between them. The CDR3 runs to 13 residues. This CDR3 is CASSLQGTYGYTF. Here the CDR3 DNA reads TGTGCCAGCAGTTTACAGGGTACCTATGGCTACACCTTC.

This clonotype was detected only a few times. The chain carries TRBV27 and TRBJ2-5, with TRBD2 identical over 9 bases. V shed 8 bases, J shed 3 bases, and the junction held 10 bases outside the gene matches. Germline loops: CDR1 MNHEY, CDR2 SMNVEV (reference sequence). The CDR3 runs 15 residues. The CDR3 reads CASSRGGRPEETQYF. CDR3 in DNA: TGTGCCAGCTCGCGGGGGGGCCGCCCCGAAGAGACCCAGTACTTC.

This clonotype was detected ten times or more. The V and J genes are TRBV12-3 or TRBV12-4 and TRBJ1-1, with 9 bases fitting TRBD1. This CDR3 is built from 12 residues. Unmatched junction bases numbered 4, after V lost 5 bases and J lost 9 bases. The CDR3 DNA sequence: TGTGCCAGCAGTCCGGGACAGGGCAAAGCTTTCTTT. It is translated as CASSPGQGKAFF.

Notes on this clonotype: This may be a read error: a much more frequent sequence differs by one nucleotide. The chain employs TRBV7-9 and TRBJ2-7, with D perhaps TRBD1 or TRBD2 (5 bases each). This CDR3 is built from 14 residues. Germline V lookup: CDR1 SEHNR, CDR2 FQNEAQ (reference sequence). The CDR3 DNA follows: TGTGTCAGCAGCTTATTTGGGACCGGGTACGAGCAGTACTTC. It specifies CVSSLFGTGYEQYF.